This TCR beta chain was obtained from a study of T cell responses to AZD1222 COVID-19 vaccine. Whole-study findings and limits: Vaccine-associated CD4 TCRs ranged over spike, dominating at 160-218 and 743-854. Repertoires were obtained only post-peak T cell response. Unmutated variant regions reportedly attract nearly half of all spike-specific TCRs. Females made up more of the donors, who were largely white British, and clonal diversity may have come out too low.

Looked up from germline, CDR1 is SGHVS and CDR2 is FQNEAQ. The trim removed 5 bases at V and 5 bases at J, leaving 10 bases unmatched. This CDR3 comprises 15 residues. Libraries were prepared by immunoSEQ multiplex PCR; TCRdb keeps only in-frame clonotypes and omits some of them. The table shows 99,000 or so clones, with around 80% occurring only once. Points on this clone: Its antigen is as yet unknown.

Here the sequenced sample was peripheral blood, taken on day 0 of AZD1222 vaccination. This sequence joins TRBV7-8 and TRBJ2-5; TRBD1 agrees at 8 bases. This TCR was recovered from an adult in good health. In nucleotides, the CDR3 is TGTGCCAGCAGCAGATCGACAGGGGCTCAGGAGACCCAGTACTTC. Residues: CASSRSTGAQETQYF.